This record looks at one T cell receptor (beta chain) sequence and its context. The entry originates in a study of blood T cell repertoires in COVID-19. The overall study: Material from acute and convalescent COVID-19 was sourced from the United States, Italy and Spain. PBMCs, B-cell-depleted T cells, or T cells were the source of the cDNA or gDNA that made up the material.

Per the original methods: Amplification from reference gene primers served as the basis for estimated nucleated cell counts. The data were produced by immunoSEQ multiplex PCR, yet TCRdb's version contains in-frame clones alone and is incomplete. The DNA gave D and trimming, while V, J and clone size come from that table. There are fewer than 200,000 clones in the sample; about four fifths occur only once, and 6.9% lies in the top ten. CDR3 length: 15 residues. Per germline, CDR1 SGHAT and CDR2 FQDESV (reference sequence). V gave up 3 bases and J gave up 3 bases; unmatched junction bases: 6. The rearrangement links TRBV11-1 to TRBJ2-7; 9 bases agree with TRBD1. Sample: peripheral blood. The sequence was obtained from a man aged 60-69 years with acute or convalescent COVID-19. The CDR3 DNA is TGTGCCAGCAGCTTCGACAGGGGGAGAGACTACGAGCAGTACTTC. It yields the protein CASSFDRGRDYEQYF.